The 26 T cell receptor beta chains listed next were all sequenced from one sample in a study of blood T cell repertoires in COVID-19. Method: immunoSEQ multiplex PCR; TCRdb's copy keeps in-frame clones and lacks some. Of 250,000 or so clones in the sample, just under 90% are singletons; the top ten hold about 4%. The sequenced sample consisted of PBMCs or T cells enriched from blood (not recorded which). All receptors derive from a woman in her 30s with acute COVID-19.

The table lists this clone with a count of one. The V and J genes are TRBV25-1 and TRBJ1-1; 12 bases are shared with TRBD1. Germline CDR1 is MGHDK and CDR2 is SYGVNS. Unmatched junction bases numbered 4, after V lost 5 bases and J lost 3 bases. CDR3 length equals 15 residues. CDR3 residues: CASSPGQGAHTEAFF. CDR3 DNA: TGTGCCAGCAGTCCGGGACAGGGGGCGCACACTGAAGCTTTCTTT.

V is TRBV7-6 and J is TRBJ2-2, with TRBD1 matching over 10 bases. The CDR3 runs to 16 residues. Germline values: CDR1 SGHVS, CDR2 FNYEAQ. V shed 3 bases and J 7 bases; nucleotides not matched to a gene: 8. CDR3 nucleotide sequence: TGTGCCAGCAGCTTGGGGGGACAGGGGATAGGCGGGGAGCTGTTTTTT. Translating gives CASSLGGQGIGGELFF.

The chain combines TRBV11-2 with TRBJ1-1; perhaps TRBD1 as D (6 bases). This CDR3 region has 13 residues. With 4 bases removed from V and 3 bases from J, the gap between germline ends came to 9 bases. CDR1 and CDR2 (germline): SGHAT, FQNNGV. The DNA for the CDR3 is TGTGCCAGCAGCTACAAGGGGGACACTGAAGCTTTCTTT. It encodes CASSYKGDTEAFF.

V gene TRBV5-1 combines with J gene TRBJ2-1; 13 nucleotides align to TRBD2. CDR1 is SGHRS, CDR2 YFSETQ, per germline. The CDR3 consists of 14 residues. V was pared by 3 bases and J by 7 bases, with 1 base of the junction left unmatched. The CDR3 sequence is CASSWTSGSNEQFF. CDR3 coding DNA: TGCGCCAGCAGCTGGACTAGCGGGAGTAATGAGCAGTTCTTC.

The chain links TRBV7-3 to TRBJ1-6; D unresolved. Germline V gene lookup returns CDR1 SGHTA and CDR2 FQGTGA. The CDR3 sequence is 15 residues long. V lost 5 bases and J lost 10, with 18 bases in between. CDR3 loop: CASSQSGMKGSPLHF. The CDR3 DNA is TGTGCCAGCAGCCAGTCCGGGATGAAAGGATCACCCCTCCACTTT.

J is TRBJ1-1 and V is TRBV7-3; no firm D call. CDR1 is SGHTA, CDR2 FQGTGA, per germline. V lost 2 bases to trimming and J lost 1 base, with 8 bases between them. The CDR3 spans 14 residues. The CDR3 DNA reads TGTGCCAGCAGCTTATCCCCAGGGAACACTGAAGCTTTCTTT. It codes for CASSLSPGNTEAFF.

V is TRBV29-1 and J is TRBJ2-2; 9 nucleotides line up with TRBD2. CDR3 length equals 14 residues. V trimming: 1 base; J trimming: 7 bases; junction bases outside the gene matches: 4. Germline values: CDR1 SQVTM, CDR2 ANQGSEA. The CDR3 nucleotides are TGCAGCGTTGAAGGCGGGAGGGGGAGCGGGGAGCTGTTTTTT. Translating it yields CSVEGGRGSGELFF.

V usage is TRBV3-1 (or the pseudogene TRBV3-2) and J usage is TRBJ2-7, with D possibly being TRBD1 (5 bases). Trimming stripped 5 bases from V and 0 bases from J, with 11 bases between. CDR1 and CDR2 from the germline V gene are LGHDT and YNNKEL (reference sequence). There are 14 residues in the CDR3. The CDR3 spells CASSSTESSYEQYF. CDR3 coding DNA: TGTGCCAGCAGCTCGACAGAGAGCTCCTACGAGCAGTACTTC.

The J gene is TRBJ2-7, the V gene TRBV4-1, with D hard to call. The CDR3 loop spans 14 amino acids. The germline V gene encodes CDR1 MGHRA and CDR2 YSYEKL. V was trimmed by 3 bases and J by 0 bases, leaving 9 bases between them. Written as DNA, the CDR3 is TGCGCCAGCAGCCAGCGAGACACCTCCTACGAGCAGTACTTC. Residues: CASSQRDTSYEQYF.

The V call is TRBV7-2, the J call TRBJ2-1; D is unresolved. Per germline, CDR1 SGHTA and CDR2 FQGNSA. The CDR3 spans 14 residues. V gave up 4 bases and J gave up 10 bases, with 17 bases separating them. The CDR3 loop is CASSSPQALFEQFF. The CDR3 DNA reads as TGTGCCAGCAGCTCGCCTCAGGCCCTTTTCGAGCAGTTCTTC.

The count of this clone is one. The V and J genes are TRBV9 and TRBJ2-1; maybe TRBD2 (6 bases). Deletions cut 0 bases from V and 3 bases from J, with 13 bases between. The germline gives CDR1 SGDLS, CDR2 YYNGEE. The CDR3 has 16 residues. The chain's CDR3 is CASSVDLLASYNEQFF. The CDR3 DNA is TGTGCCAGCAGCGTAGATTTGCTAGCGAGCTACAATGAGCAGTTCTTC.

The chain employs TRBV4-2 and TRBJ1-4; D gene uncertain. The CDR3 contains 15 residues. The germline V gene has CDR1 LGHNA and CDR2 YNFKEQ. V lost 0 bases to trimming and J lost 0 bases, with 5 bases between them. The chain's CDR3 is CASSQESTTNEKLFF. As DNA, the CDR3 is TGTGCCAGCAGCCAAGAGTCAACAACTAATGAAAAACTGTTTTTT.

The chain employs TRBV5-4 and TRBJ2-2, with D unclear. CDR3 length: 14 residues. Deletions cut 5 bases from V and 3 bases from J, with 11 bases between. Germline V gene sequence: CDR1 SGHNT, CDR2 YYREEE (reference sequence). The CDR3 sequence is CASRFSTDTGELFF. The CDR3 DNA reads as TGTGCCAGCAGATTCAGTACAGACACCGGGGAGCTGTTTTTT.

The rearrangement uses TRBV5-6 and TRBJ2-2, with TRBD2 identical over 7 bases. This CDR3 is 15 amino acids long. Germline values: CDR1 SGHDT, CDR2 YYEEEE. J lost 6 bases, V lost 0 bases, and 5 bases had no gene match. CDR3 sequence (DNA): TGTGCCAGCAGCTTGGGGTTAGCGGGTTCCGGGGAGCTGTTTTTT. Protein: CASSLGLAGSGELFF.

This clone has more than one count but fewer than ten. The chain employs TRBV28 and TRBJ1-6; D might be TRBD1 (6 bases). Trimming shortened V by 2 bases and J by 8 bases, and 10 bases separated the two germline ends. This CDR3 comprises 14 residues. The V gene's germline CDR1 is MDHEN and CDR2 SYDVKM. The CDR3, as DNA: TGTGCCAGCAGTTTACCAGGGGATCATTCACCCCTCCACTTT. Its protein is CASSLPGDHSPLHF. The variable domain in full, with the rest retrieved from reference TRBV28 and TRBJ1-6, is DVKVTQSSRYLVKRTGEKVFLECVQDMDHENMFWYRQDPGLGLRLIYFSYDVKMKEKGDIPEGYSVSREKKERFSLILESASTNQTSMYLCASSLPGDHSPLHFGNGTRLTVT.

The CDR3 spells CASSSPGTGKYEQYF. The CDR3 DNA is TGTGCCAGCAGCTCCCCCGGGACAGGAAAGTACGAGCAGTACTTC. The V call is TRBV7-2, the J call TRBJ2-7; TRBD1 aligns across 8 bases. The trim removed 4 bases at V and 4 bases at J, leaving 9 bases unmatched. CDR3 length: 15 residues. Germline-derived CDR1 and CDR2 are SGHTA and FQGNSA.

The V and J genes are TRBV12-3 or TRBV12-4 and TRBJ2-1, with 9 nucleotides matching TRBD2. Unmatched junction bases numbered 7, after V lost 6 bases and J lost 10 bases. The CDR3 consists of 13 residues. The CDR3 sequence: CASSSLAGGEQFF. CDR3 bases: TGTGCCAGCAGCTCACTAGCGGGTGGGGAGCAGTTCTTC.

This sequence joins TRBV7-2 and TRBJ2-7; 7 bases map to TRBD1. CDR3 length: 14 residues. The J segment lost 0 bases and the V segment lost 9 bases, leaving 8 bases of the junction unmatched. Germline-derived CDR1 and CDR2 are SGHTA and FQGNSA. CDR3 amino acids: CARPKGQTSYEQYF. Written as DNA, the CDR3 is TGTGCCAGGCCGAAGGGACAGACCTCCTACGAGCAGTACTTC.

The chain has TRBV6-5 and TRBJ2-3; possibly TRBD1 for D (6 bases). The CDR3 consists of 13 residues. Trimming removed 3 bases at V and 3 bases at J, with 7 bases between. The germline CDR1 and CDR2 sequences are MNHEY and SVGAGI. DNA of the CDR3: TGTGCCAGCAGTTATCAGGGGACAGATACGCAGTATTTT. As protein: CASSYQGTDTQYF.

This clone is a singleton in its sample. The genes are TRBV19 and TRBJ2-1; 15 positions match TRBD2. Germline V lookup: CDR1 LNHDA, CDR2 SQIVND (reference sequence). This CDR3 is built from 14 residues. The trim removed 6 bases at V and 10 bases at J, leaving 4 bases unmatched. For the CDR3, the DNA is TGTGCCAGTAGCCCGGGACTAGCGGGAGGAGAGCAGTTCTTC. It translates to CASSPGLAGGEQFF.

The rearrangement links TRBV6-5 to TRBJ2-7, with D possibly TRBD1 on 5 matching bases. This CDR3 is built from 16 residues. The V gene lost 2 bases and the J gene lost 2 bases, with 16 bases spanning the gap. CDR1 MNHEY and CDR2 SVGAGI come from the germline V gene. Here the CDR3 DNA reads TGTGCCAGCAGTTACGGTTGGGGCGTCGCTACCTACGAGCAGTACTTC. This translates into CASSYGWGVATYEQYF.

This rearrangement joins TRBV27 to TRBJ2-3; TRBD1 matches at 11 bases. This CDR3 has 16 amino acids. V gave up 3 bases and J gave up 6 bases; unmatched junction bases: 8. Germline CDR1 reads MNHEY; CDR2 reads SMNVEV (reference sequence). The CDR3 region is CASSFGTGGDLDTQYF. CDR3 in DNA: TGTGCCAGCAGTTTTGGGACAGGGGGTGACCTGGATACGCAGTATTTT.

The CDR3 reads CASRENEQGGQYF. The DNA for the CDR3 is TGTGCCAGCAGAGAAAACGAACAGGGGGGGCAGTACTTC. The chain couples TRBV28 to TRBJ2-7; 8 bases fit TRBD1. This CDR3 region has 13 residues. With V trimmed by 6 bases and J by 9 bases, 10 bases remained unmatched. Germline V CDR1 and CDR2: MDHEN, SYDVKM.

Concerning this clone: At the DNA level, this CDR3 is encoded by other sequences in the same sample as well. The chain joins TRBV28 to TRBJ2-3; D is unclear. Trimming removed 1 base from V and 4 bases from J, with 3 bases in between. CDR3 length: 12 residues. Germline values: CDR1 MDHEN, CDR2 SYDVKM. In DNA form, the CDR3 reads TGTGCCAGCAGTTTATCTTCAGATACGCAGTATTTT. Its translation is CASSLSSDTQYF.

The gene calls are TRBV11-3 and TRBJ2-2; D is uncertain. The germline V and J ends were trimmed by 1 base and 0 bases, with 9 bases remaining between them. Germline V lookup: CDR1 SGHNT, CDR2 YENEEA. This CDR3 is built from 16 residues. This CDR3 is CASSLVGNANTGELFF. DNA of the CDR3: TGTGCCAGCAGCTTAGTGGGCAACGCGAACACCGGGGAGCTGTTTTTT.

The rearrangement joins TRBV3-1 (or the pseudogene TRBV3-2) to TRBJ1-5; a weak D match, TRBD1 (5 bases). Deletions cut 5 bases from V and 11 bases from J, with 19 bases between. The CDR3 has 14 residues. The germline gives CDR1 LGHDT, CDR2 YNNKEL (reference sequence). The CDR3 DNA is TGTGCCAGCAGCGAAGGGACGCCTTCGGGGGCCCAGCATTTT. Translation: CASSEGTPSGAQHF.